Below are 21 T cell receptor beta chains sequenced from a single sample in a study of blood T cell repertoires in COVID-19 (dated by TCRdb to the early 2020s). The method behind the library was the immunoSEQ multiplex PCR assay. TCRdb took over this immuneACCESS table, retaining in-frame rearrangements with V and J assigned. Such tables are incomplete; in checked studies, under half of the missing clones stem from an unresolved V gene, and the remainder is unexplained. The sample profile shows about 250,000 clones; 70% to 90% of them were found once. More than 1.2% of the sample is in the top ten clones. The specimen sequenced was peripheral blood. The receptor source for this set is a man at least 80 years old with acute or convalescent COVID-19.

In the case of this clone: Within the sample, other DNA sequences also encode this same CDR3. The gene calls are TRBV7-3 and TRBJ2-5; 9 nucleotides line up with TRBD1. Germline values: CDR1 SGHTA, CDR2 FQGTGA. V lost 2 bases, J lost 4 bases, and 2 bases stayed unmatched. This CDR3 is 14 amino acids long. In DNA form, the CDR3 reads TGTGCCAGCAGCTTAGGGGGACAGGGAGAGACCCAGTACTTC. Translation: CASSLGGQGETQYF. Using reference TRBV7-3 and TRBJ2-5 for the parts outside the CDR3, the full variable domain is GAGVSQTPSNKVTEKGKYVELRCDPISGHTALYWYRQSLGQGPEFLIYFQGTGAADDSGLPNDRFFAVRPEGSVSTLKIQRTERGDSAVYLCASSLGGQGETQYFGPGTRLLVL.

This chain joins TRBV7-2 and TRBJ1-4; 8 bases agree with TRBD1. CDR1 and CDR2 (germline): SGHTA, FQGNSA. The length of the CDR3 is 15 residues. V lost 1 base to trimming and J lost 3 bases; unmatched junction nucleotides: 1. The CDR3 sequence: CASSLGQGPNEKLFF. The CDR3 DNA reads TGTGCCAGCAGCTTAGGACAGGGGCCTAATGAAAAACTGTTTTTT. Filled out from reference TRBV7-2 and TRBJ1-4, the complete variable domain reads GAGVSQSPSNKVTEKGKDVELRCDPISGHTALYWYRQSLGQGLEFLIYFQGNSAPDKSGLPSDRFSAERTGGSVSTLTIQRTQQEDSAVYLCASSLGQGPNEKLFFGSGTQLSVL.

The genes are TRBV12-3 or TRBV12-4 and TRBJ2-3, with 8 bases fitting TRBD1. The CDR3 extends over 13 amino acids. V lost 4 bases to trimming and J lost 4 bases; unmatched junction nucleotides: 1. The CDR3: CASSWDRPDTQYF. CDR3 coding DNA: TGTGCCAGCAGTTGGGACAGGCCAGATACGCAGTATTTT.

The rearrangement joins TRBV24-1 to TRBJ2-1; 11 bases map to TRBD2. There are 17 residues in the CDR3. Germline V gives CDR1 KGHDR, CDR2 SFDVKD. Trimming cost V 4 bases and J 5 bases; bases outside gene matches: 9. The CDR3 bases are TGTGCCACCAGTGAATCCTTACTAGCGGGAGTTCACAATGAGCAGTTCTTC. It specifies CATSESLLAGVHNEQFF.

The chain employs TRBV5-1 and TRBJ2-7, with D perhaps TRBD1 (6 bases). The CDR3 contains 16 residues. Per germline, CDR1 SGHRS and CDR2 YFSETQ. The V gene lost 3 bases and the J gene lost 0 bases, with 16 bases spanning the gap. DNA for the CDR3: TGCGCCAGCAGCTCCAACGACAGGCAGTCCTCCTACGAGCAGTACTTC. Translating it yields CASSSNDRQSSYEQYF.

CDR3 loop: CASSPRQGANEQYF. CDR3 DNA sequence: TGTGCCAGCTCCCCCAGACAGGGGGCGAACGAGCAGTACTTC. The chain carries TRBV18 and TRBJ2-7, with 10 bases fitting TRBD1. In germline, CDR1 is KGHSH, CDR2 LQKENI. The CDR3 is 14 amino acids. The J segment lost 5 bases and the V segment lost 6 bases, leaving 7 bases of the junction unmatched.

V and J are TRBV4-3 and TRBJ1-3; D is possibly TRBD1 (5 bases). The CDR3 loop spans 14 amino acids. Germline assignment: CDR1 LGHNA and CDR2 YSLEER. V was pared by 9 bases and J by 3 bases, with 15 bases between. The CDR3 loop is CARLGGKGGNTIYF. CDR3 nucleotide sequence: TGCGCCAGGTTGGGGGGGAAGGGTGGAAACACCATATATTTT.

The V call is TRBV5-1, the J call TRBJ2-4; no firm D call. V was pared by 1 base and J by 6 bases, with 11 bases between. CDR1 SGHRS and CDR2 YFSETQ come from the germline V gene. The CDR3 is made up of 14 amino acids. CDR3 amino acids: CASSLTSGRNIQYF. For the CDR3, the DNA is TGCGCCAGCAGCTTGACTTCAGGTCGAAACATTCAGTACTTC.

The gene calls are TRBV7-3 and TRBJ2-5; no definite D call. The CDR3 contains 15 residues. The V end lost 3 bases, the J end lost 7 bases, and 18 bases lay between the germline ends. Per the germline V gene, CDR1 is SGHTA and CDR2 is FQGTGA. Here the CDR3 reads CASSLTQSGWATQYF. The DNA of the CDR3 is TGTGCCAGCAGCTTGACCCAATCAGGATGGGCGACCCAGTACTTC.

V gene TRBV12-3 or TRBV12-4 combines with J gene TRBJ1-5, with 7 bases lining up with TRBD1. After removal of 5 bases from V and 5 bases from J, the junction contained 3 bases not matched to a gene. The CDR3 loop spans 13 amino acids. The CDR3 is CASSRQGHQPQHF. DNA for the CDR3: TGTGCCAGCAGTCGACAGGGCCATCAGCCCCAGCATTTT.

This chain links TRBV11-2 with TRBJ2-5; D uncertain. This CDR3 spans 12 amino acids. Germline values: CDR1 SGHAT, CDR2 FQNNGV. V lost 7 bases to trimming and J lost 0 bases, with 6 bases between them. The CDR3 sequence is CASTHYQETQYF. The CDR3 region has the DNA TGTGCCAGCACTCACTACCAAGAGACCCAGTACTTC.

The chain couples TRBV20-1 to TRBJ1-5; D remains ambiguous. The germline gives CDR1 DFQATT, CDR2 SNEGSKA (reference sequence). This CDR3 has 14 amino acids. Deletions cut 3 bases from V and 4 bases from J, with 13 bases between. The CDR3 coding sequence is TGCAGTGCTAGTTTTGATGAGATAAATCAGCCCCAGCATTTT. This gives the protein CSASFDEINQPQHF.

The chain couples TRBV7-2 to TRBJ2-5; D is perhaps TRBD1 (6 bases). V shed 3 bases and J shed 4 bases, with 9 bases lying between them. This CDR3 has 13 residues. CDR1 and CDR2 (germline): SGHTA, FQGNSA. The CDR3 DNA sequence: TGTGCCAGCAGCTTCCAGGGGCGAGAGACCCAGTACTTC. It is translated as CASSFQGRETQYF.

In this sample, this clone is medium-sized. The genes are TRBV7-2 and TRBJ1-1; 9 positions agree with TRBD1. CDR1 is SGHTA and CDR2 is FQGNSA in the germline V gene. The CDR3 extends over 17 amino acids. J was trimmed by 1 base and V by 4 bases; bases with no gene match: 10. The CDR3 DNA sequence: TGTGCCAGCAGCTCTCCGGGACAGGGAGTATGGAACACTGAAGCTTTCTTT. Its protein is CASSSPGQGVWNTEAFF.

The CDR3 nucleotides are TGTGCCAGCAGCCTTGGAGGGGCCACTGAAGCTTTCTTT. Protein sequence: CASSLGGATEAFF. The rearrangement joins TRBV6-5 to TRBJ1-1; D possibly corresponds to TRBD1 (5 bases). Between the trimmed V and J ends, which lost 6 bases and 4 bases, there was a span of 12 bases. The CDR3 contains 13 residues. Germline CDR1 and CDR2: MNHEY and SVGAGI.

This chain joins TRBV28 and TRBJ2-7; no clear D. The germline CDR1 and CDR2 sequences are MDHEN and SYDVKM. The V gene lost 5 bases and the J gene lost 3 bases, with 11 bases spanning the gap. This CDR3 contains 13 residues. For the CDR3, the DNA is TGTGCCAGCAGTCAAATAGAGAGCTACGAGCAGTACTTC. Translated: CASSQIESYEQYF.

The CDR3 is CASSVAGEPGTEAFF. The CDR3 nucleotides read TGTGCCAGCAGCGTAGCTGGAGAACCGGGCACTGAAGCTTTCTTT. The chain joins TRBV9 to TRBJ1-1; D unclear. The CDR3 runs to 15 residues. V was trimmed by 0 bases and J by 4 bases, leaving 13 bases between them. CDR1 and CDR2 from the germline V gene are SGDLS and YYNGEE.

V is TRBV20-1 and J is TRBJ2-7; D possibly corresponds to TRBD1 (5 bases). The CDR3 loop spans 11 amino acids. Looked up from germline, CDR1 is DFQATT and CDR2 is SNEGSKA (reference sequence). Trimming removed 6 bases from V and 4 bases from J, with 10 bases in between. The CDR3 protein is CSALDSYEQYF. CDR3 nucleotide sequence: TGCAGTGCCCTAGACAGTTACGAGCAGTACTTC.

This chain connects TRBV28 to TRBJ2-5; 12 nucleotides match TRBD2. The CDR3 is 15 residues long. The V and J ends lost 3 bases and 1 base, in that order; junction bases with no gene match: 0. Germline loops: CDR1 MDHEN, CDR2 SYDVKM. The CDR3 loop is CASSLTSGGQETQYF. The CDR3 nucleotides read TGTGCCAGCAGTTTGACTAGCGGGGGCCAAGAGACCCAGTACTTC.

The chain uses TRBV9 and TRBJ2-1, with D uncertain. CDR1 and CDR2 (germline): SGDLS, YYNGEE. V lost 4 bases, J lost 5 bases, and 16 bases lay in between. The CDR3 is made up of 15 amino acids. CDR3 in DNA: TGTGCCAGCAGCCTTATTACCGGGTCGAACAATGAGCAGTTCTTC. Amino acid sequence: CASSLITGSNNEQFF.

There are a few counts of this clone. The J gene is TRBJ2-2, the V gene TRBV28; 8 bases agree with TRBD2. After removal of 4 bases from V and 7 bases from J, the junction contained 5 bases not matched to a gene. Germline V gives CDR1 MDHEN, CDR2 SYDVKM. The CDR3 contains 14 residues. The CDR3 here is CASSSAGAGGELFF. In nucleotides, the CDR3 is TGTGCCAGCAGTTCAGCGGGAGCCGGCGGGGAGCTGTTTTTT.